What follows describes a single T cell receptor (beta chain). V was cut by 6 bases and J by 7 bases, with 18 bases left in between. Germline CDR1 is MNHEY and CDR2 is SMNVEV (reference sequence). The CDR3 length is 15 residues. This sample is drawn from a study of blood T cell repertoires in COVID-19. Here immunoSEQ multiplex PCR was the method, and the copy in TCRdb shows in-frame clones only, minus some. The data hold about 180,000 clones, with 80% to 90% observed a single time. The sequence derives from a woman aged 40 to 55 with acute COVID-19. The sample consisted of PBMCs or T cells enriched from blood (not recorded which). The rearrangement links TRBV27 to TRBJ1-4; D is undetermined. The CDR3 DNA is TGTGCCAGCAGCCCACGGCCCGGGCGGGGTGAAAAACTGTTTTTT. Translated: CASSPRPGRGEKLFF.